Below are 29 T cell receptor beta chains sequenced from a single sample in a study of human T cells and chemical hapten exposure. One entry per CDR3 protein, called by TCRdb with MiXCR from the RACE reads. The sample includes roughly 70,000 distinct CDR3 sequences, 32% seen only once; the top ten take over 7.5%. As for time point: patch test 1, 2 weeks after DPC sensitization. The treatment denotes: therapeutic diphenylcyclopropenone sensitization with weekly scalp DPC. The sequences come from whole blood, collected in connection with sensitization to the hapten diphenylcyclopropenone (DPC). These receptors came from a man aged 40-49 years with alopecia areata. Some clones in this sample may be carry-over from other donors' samples.

This chain links TRBV25-1 with TRBJ2-1; possible D gene TRBD1, 5 bases. Per the germline V gene, CDR1 is MGHDK and CDR2 is SYGVNS. CDR3 length: 12 amino acids. Trimming cost V 1 base and J 12 bases, with 10 bases left between them. CDR3 nucleotide sequence: TGTGCCAGCAGTGAATTCGGCAGGGCGCAGTTCTTC. Translated, it gives CASSEFGRAQFF.

This chain joins TRBV10-3 and TRBJ2-3; D is uncertain. V lost 3 bases, J lost 2 bases, and 6 bases lay in between. CDR1 is ENHRY, CDR2 SYGVKD, per germline. The CDR3 consists of 13 residues. This chain's CDR3 is CAISDGHTDTQYF. For the CDR3, the DNA is TGTGCCATCAGTGACGGTCACACAGATACGCAGTATTTT.

This clonotype was counted between two and nine times. The CDR3 sequence is CASSFRLAGTDTQYF. In nucleotides, the CDR3 is TGTGCCAGCAGCTTCAGACTAGCGGGAACAGATACGCAGTATTTT. V is TRBV7-2 and J is TRBJ2-3, with 11 nucleotides matching TRBD2. After removal of 3 bases from V and 3 bases from J, the junction contained 2 bases not matched to a gene. The CDR3 covers 15 residues. The germline V gene has CDR1 SGHTA and CDR2 FQGNSA.

The rearrangement joins TRBV11-2 to TRBJ2-7, with D unresolved. Between the trimmed V and J ends, which lost 5 bases and 3 bases, there was a span of 11 bases. The CDR3 extends over 13 amino acids. The V gene's germline CDR1 is SGHAT and CDR2 FQNNGV. CDR3 sequence (DNA): TGTGCCAGCAGCCTAGGCGAGTACTACGAGCAGTACTTC. Amino acid sequence: CASSLGEYYEQYF.

This clonotype was observed a handful of times. The gene calls are TRBV20-1 and TRBJ2-6; D possibly corresponds to TRBD2 (5 bases). The length of the CDR3 is 18 residues. Germline V CDR1 and CDR2: DFQATT, SNEGSKA (reference sequence). Trimming stripped 5 bases from V and 0 bases from J, with 20 bases between. CDR3 in DNA: TGCAGTGCTCGATTGCGGACTCGAAGGGCCTCTGGGGCCAACGTCCTGACTTTC. Residues: CSARLRTRRASGANVLTF.

This clonotype has just a few counts. This chain uses TRBV7-9 with TRBJ2-7, with 11 bases aligning to TRBD2. Per germline, CDR1 SEHNR and CDR2 FQNEAQ (reference sequence). This CDR3 contains 14 residues. With 4 bases clipped from V and 6 bases from J, the junction kept 5 bases outside the gene matches. The CDR3 spells CASSSAGTSGEQYF. As DNA, the CDR3 is TGTGCCAGCAGCTCCGCCGGGACTAGCGGCGAGCAGTACTTC.

The chain recombines TRBV7-2 with TRBJ2-5; D is possibly TRBD1 or TRBD2 (5 bases each). The germline V gene encodes CDR1 SGHTA and CDR2 FQGNSA. The germline V and J ends were trimmed by 5 bases and 9 bases, with 13 bases remaining between them. CDR3 length equals 12 residues. The CDR3 DNA sequence: TGTGCCAGCAGCACTGGTTCGGGGCCCCAGTACTTC. Encoded protein: CASSTGSGPQYF.

The chain combines TRBV7-9 with TRBJ2-3; 7 positions agree with TRBD2. V dropped 5 bases and J dropped 0; count of bases not matched to a gene: 20. The CDR3 sequence is 20 residues long. Germline V gives CDR1 SEHNR, CDR2 FQNEAQ (reference sequence). The CDR3 here is CASSPPLSGTVRSSTDTQYF. CDR3 DNA: TGTGCCAGCAGCCCCCCATTAAGCGGGACCGTCCGTTCTAGCACAGATACGCAGTATTTT.

The rearrangement joins TRBV28 to TRBJ2-1; TRBD2 agrees at 10 bases. The CDR3 runs to 13 residues. The germline V gene encodes CDR1 MDHEN and CDR2 SYDVKM. J gave up 5 bases and V 11 bases, and 6 bases lay outside the gene matches. The DNA for the CDR3 is TGTGCCTCCCGGACTAGCGGAGACAATGAGCAGTTCTTC. Its protein is CASRTSGDNEQFF.

This clonotype was picked up a small number of times. The chain couples TRBV9 to TRBJ2-4; D not certain. CDR1 SGDLS and CDR2 YYNGEE come from the germline V gene. Trimming took off 0 bases at V and 0 bases at J, with 7 bases between the two ends. The CDR3 consists of 15 residues. CDR3 amino acids: CASSVDPIAKNIQYF. The CDR3 coding sequence is TGTGCCAGCAGCGTAGATCCAATAGCCAAAAACATTCAGTACTTC.

The chain has TRBV25-1 and TRBJ1-2; 8 bases map to TRBD1. Germline CDR1 is MGHDK and CDR2 is SYGVNS. This CDR3 is built from 14 residues. Trimming took 3 bases from V and 5 from J; bases not matched to a gene: 5. As DNA, the CDR3 is TGTGCCAGCAGTGAGAAGACAGGGGTGTATGGCTACACCTTC. Protein: CASSEKTGVYGYTF.

This clonotype has only a few counts. This chain links TRBV20-1 with TRBJ2-7, with 7 positions matching TRBD1. The CDR3 runs to 14 residues. Germline V gene lookup returns CDR1 DFQATT and CDR2 SNEGSKA (reference sequence). The V gene end was trimmed by 0 bases and the J gene end by 1 base; junction bases not matched to a gene: 3. The CDR3 DNA reads TGCAGTGCTAGAGACTACAGGGGATCCTACGAGCAGTACTTC. Translating it yields CSARDYRGSYEQYF.

The chain joins TRBV5-1 to TRBJ2-1; 9 bases line up with TRBD2. Trimming cost V 1 base and J 8 bases; bases outside gene matches: 7. Looked up from germline, CDR1 is SGHRS and CDR2 is YFSETQ. The CDR3 extends over 15 amino acids. The CDR3 reads CASSLSSGSVYEQFF. CDR3 nucleotide sequence: TGCGCCAGCAGCTTGAGTAGCGGGAGTGTGTATGAGCAGTTCTTC.

This clonotype has only a few counts. This chain links TRBV7-9 with TRBJ2-7; no clear D. V was shortened by 5 bases and J by 3 bases, with 5 bases between the two germline ends. The germline V gene has CDR1 SEHNR and CDR2 FQNEAQ (reference sequence). The CDR3 covers 11 residues. This CDR3 is CASSAYYEQYF. The CDR3, as DNA: TGTGCCAGCAGCGCCTACTACGAGCAGTACTTC.

This rearrangement joins TRBV28 to TRBJ1-5, with a tentative D call TRBD1 (5 bases). CDR1 is MDHEN, CDR2 SYDVKM, per germline. This CDR3 comprises 12 residues. V was trimmed by 6 bases and J by 6 bases, leaving 9 bases between them. The CDR3 DNA follows: TGTGCCAGCAGGGAAAGGGGTCAGCCCCAGCATTTT. This encodes CASRERGQPQHF.

CDR3 amino acids: CSARHLDRVSTEAFF. The CDR3, as DNA: TGCAGTGCTAGACACCTGGACAGGGTCTCGACTGAAGCTTTCTTT. This chain connects TRBV20-1 to TRBJ1-1; 8 nucleotides agree with TRBD1. With V trimmed by 2 bases and J by 5 bases, 10 bases remained unmatched. Germline V lookup: CDR1 DFQATT, CDR2 SNEGSKA (reference sequence). The CDR3 sequence is 15 residues long.

The chain links TRBV5-1 to TRBJ2-7; D possibly corresponds to TRBD2 (5 bases). CDR3 size: 13 residues. V was clipped by 4 bases and J by 2 bases, with 10 bases between them. Germline V gene lookup returns CDR1 SGHRS and CDR2 YFSETQ. The CDR3 is CASSPEGAYEQYF. CDR3 nucleotide sequence: TGCGCCAGCAGCCCCGAGGGAGCCTACGAGCAGTACTTC.

This sequence joins TRBV20-1 and TRBJ2-7; the match to TRBD1 covers 8 bases. This CDR3 is 13 amino acids long. Per germline, CDR1 DFQATT and CDR2 SNEGSKA (reference sequence). V dropped 5 bases and J dropped 1; count of bases not matched to a gene: 4. CDR3: CSAPRTGSYEQYF. CDR3 sequence (DNA): TGCAGTGCTCCTCGGACAGGGTCCTACGAGCAGTACTTC.

This chain connects TRBV20-1 to TRBJ2-3, with 7 positions matching TRBD2. Germline lookup yields CDR1 DFQATT and CDR2 SNEGSKA (reference sequence). CDR3 length equals 18 residues. Unmatched junction bases numbered 20, after V lost 5 bases and J lost 3 bases. CDR3: CSAPETSSNVLPTDTQYF. The CDR3 bases are TGCAGTGCTCCTGAGACTAGCAGTAATGTCCTCCCAACAGATACGCAGTATTTT.

The chain has TRBV29-1 and TRBJ2-3; D is undetermined. Germline CDR1 reads SQVTM; CDR2 reads ANQGSEA. The CDR3 contains 12 residues. V was clipped by 0 bases and J by 7 bases, with 8 bases between them. The DNA of the CDR3 is TGCAGCGTTGAAGATGAGTTCCATACGCAGTATTTT. This encodes CSVEDEFHTQYF.

The chain employs TRBV9 and TRBJ2-7; unclear D gene. Germline CDR1 is SGDLS and CDR2 is YYNGEE. Trimming stripped 0 bases from V and 5 bases from J, with 9 bases between. The CDR3 sequence is 13 residues long. Here the CDR3 reads CASSVGATHEQYF. CDR3 nucleotide sequence: TGTGCCAGCAGCGTAGGGGCGACTCACGAGCAGTACTTC.

V usage is TRBV4-2 and J usage is TRBJ2-1, with TRBD2 identical over 10 bases. V gave up 1 base and J gave up 5 bases; unmatched junction bases: 8. The V gene's germline CDR1 is LGHNA and CDR2 YNFKEQ. The CDR3 is 17 amino acids. DNA for the CDR3: TGTGCCAGCAGCCAAGTGGCTAGCGGGGGTCTTAACAATGAGCAGTTCTTC. The encoded protein is CASSQVASGGLNNEQFF.

This clonotype was counted once. This chain joins TRBV5-1 and TRBJ2-7; possible D gene TRBD1, 5 bases. The CDR3 extends over 13 amino acids. From germline, CDR1 is SGHRS and CDR2 YFSETQ. V was clipped by 0 bases and J by 6 bases, with 10 bases between them. DNA of the CDR3: TGCGCCAGCAGCTTGGGAAGGGGTGGCGAGCAGTACTTC. This sequence encodes CASSLGRGGEQYF.

This clonotype was counted a few times. This chain connects TRBV6-6 to TRBJ1-3; 8 bases are a match to TRBD1. This CDR3 comprises 18 residues. Per the germline V gene, CDR1 is MNHNY and CDR2 is SVGAGI (reference sequence). With 6 bases clipped from V and 0 bases from J, the junction kept 13 bases outside the gene matches. The CDR3 sequence: CASRTGRDRTSSGNTIYF. The CDR3 nucleotides are TGTGCCAGCAGAACCGGACGGGACAGGACGAGCTCTGGAAACACCATATATTTT.

This chain links TRBV20-1 with TRBJ2-3, with 8 bases that match TRBD1. The CDR3 totals 14 residues. V lost 1 base and J lost 3; bases outside the gene matches: 3. The germline V gene has CDR1 DFQATT and CDR2 SNEGSKA (reference sequence). The CDR3 is CSARGGQGTDTQYF. The CDR3 bases are TGCAGTGCTAGAGGAGGACAGGGTACAGATACGCAGTATTTT.

This clonotype has ten or more counts. J is TRBJ2-3 and V is TRBV5-5; D call uncertain. V lost 3 bases to trimming and J lost 6 bases, with 17 bases between them. Germline values: CDR1 SGHKS, CDR2 YYEKEE (reference sequence). The CDR3 loop spans 15 amino acids. The chain's CDR3 is CASSSRTSLPDTQYF. CDR3 DNA sequence: TGTGCCAGCAGCTCACGAACCTCACTCCCGGATACGCAGTATTTT.

CDR3 protein: CASIRGGDTEAFF. CDR3 in DNA: TGTGCCAGCATACGGGGAGGTGACACTGAAGCTTTCTTT. The chain combines TRBV5-6 with TRBJ1-1; D unclear. The CDR3 spans 13 residues. The V gene lost 6 bases and the J gene lost 3 bases, with 12 bases spanning the gap. CDR1 is SGHDT and CDR2 is YYEEEE in the germline V gene.

This clonotype was picked up one time. This chain joins TRBV28 and TRBJ1-1; D gene ambiguous. CDR1 MDHEN and CDR2 SYDVKM come from the germline V gene. The CDR3 consists of 16 residues. V was shortened by 2 bases and J by 0 bases, with 13 bases between the two germline ends. DNA of the CDR3: TGTGCCAGCAGTTTAGCGCCCGGGCCGATGAACACTGAAGCTTTCTTT. This sequence encodes CASSLAPGPMNTEAFF.

The gene calls are TRBV4-1 and TRBJ1-1; TRBD1 matches 7 bases. Trimming removed 5 bases from V and 12 bases from J; junction bases left unmatched: 12. The CDR3 loop spans 13 amino acids. Germline V CDR1 and CDR2: MGHRA, YSYEKL. The CDR3 region has the DNA TGCGCCAGCAGCGCCGGACAGGCTGATGGAACTTTCTTT. This codes for CASSAGQADGTFF.